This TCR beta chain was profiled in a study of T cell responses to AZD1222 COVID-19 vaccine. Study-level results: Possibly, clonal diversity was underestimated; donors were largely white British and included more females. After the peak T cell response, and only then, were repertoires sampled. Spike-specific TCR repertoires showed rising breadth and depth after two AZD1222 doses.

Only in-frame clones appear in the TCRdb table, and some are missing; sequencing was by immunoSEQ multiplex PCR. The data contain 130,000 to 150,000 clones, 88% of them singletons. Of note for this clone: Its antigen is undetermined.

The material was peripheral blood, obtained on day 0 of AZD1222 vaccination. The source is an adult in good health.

The CDR3 DNA reads as TGTGCCACCGGACAGCACACTGAAGCTTTCTTT. Translating gives CATGQHTEAFF. The genes are TRBV10-3 and TRBJ1-1; maybe TRBD1 (6 bases). Trimming shortened V by 10 bases and J by 3 bases, and 9 bases separated the two germline ends. The CDR3 spans 11 residues. Germline assignment: CDR1 ENHRY and CDR2 SYGVKD.